The 23 T cell receptor beta chains below were found in one sample sequenced in a study of blood T cell repertoires in COVID-19. Using immunoSEQ multiplex PCR, the repertoire was profiled, and TCRdb retains in-frame clones only, with some absent. Here the sample spans about 230,000 clones, more than 75% being singletons. Sequencing used peripheral blood. These receptors all come from a man aged 50 or older with COVID-19, enrolled during active disease.

This chain links TRBV7-2 with TRBJ2-3; TRBD2 matches at 9 bases. In germline, CDR1 is SGHTA, CDR2 FQGNSA. V lost 1 base, J lost 2 bases, and 4 bases stayed unmatched. There are 16 residues in the CDR3. CDR3 nucleotides: TGTGCCAGCAGCTTAGTAGCGGGGGCCCTCACAGATACGCAGTATTTT. Translated, it gives CASSLVAGALTDTQYF.

The chain recombines TRBV30 with TRBJ1-1; TRBD1 might be the D (6 bases). The CDR3 has 11 residues. Trimming pared 8 bases from V and 1 base from J, leaving 8 bases between. In germline, CDR1 is GTSNPN, CDR2 SVGIG (reference sequence). For the CDR3, the DNA is TGTGCCACGACAGGGAACACTGAAGCTTTCTTT. Amino acids: CATTGNTEAFF. Variable domain in full (rest from reference TRBV30 and TRBJ1-1): SQTIHQWPATLVQPVGSPLSLECTVEGTSNPNLYWYRQAAGRGLQLLFYSVGIGQISSEVPQNLSASRPQDRQFILSSKKLLLSDSGFYLCATTGNTEAFFGQGTRLTVV.

The chain carries TRBV6-1 and TRBJ1-5; 7 bases agree with TRBD1. CDR1 is MNHNS, CDR2 SASEGT, per germline. Trimming cost V 2 bases and J 0 bases; bases outside gene matches: 16. CDR3 length: 20 residues. CDR3: CASSETRSGTDLFSNQPQHF. Written as DNA, the CDR3 is TGTGCCAGCAGTGAAACACGTTCCGGGACAGACCTTTTTAGCAATCAGCCCCAGCATTTT.

The chain has TRBV19 and TRBJ1-5; no definite D call. This CDR3 comprises 15 residues. From germline, CDR1 is LNHDA and CDR2 SQIVND (reference sequence). The germline V and J ends were trimmed by 2 bases and 4 bases, with 12 bases remaining between them. The CDR3 DNA reads TGTGCCAGTAGTATAAACATGGGCCTAAATCAGCCCCAGCATTTT. Its protein is CASSINMGLNQPQHF. The entire variable domain, with the rest obtained from reference TRBV19 and TRBJ1-5, is as follows: DGGITQSPKYLFRKEGQNVTLSCEQNLNHDAMYWYRQDPGQGLRLIYYSQIVNDFQKGDIAEGYSVSREKKESFPLTVTSAQKNPTAFYLCASSINMGLNQPQHFGDGTRLSIL.

The V call is TRBV19, the J call TRBJ2-2; TRBD2 matches 7 bases. This CDR3 region has 17 residues. V shed 3 bases, J shed 3 bases, and the junction held 10 bases outside the gene matches. Germline V CDR1 and CDR2: LNHDA, SQIVND (reference sequence). CDR3 loop: CASSMFLGGGYTGELFF. The CDR3 nucleotides are TGTGCCAGTAGTATGTTTCTTGGGGGGGGATACACCGGGGAGCTGTTTTTT.

The chain combines TRBV6-4 with TRBJ2-2; 8 bases are a match to TRBD1. Unmatched junction bases numbered 4, after V lost 3 bases and J lost 4 bases. The CDR3 is made up of 15 amino acids. Germline CDR1 and CDR2: MRHNA and SNTAGT. CDR3 loop: CASSEDRGITGELFF. The DNA for the CDR3 is TGTGCCAGCAGTGAAGACAGGGGCATCACCGGGGAGCTGTTTTTT.

V and J are TRBV28 and TRBJ2-7; 12 bases line up with TRBD2. V shed 2 bases, J shed 4 bases, and the junction held 3 bases outside the gene matches. CDR3 length: 15 amino acids. Germline V lookup: CDR1 MDHEN, CDR2 SYDVKM. As DNA, the CDR3 is TGTGCCAGCAGTTTACCCGGGACTAGCGGGTACGAGCAGTACTTC. Its protein product is CASSLPGTSGYEQYF.

This chain links TRBV5-8 with TRBJ2-2; 7 bases line up with TRBD2. The CDR3 extends over 15 amino acids. Trimming cost V 5 bases and J 2 bases; bases outside gene matches: 6. Germline CDR1 and CDR2: SGHTS and YDEGEE. In DNA form, the CDR3 reads TGTGCCAGCAGATCAGGACTAGTTAACACCGGGGAGCTGTTTTTT. It yields the protein CASRSGLVNTGELFF.

The rearrangement joins TRBV14 to TRBJ2-3, with TRBD1 as a possible D gene (6 bases). Germline CDR1 reads SGHDN; CDR2 reads FVKESK. With 1 base removed from V and 6 bases from J, the gap between germline ends came to 14 bases. CDR3 length: 15 amino acids. Here the CDR3 reads CASSQAGRGWDTQYF. As DNA, the CDR3 is TGTGCCAGCAGCCAAGCTGGCAGGGGATGGGATACGCAGTATTTT.

This clone was seen only a few times. The chain combines TRBV7-8 with TRBJ2-7, with D maybe TRBD2 (5 bases). The CDR3 length is 14 residues. The V end was cut by 4 bases, the J end by 4 bases, with 14 bases between. Germline V gene data show CDR1 as SGHVS and CDR2 as FQNEAQ. CDR3 in DNA: TGTGCCAGCAGCTCCCCTGCCCGGGGATACGAGCAGTACTTC. Encoded protein: CASSSPARGYEQYF.

The chain couples TRBV27 to TRBJ2-7, with 16 positions matching TRBD2. The CDR3 runs 14 residues. Trimming took 5 bases from V and 9 from J; bases not matched to a gene: 4. Germline assignment: CDR1 MNHEY and CDR2 SMNVEV (reference sequence). The CDR3 DNA sequence: TGTGCCAGCAGTGGGACTAGCGGGAGGGCCGGGCAGTACTTC. Its translation is CASSGTSGRAGQYF.

The V call is TRBV4-1, the J call TRBJ2-3, with D perhaps TRBD1 (6 bases). Trimming left V 1 base short and J 6 bases short, with 14 bases between. CDR3 size: 15 residues. Looked up from germline, CDR1 is MGHRA and CDR2 is YSYEKL. CDR3 nucleotides: TGCGCCAGCAGCCAAGGCCCACGACAGGCGGATACGCAGTATTTT. This codes for CASSQGPRQADTQYF.

The V and J genes are TRBV2 and TRBJ2-3, with D perhaps matching TRBD1 (5 bases). Germline values: CDR1 SNHLY, CDR2 FYNNEI. The CDR3 has 11 residues. V lost 9 bases and J lost 4, with 8 bases in between. CDR3 coding DNA: TGTGCCAGACAGGTGGCAGATACGCAGTATTTT. As protein: CARQVADTQYF.

This clone was counted a single time. The chain recombines TRBV7-6 with TRBJ1-4; TRBD1 might be the D (5 bases). V shed 7 bases and J shed 0 bases, with 6 bases lying between them. This CDR3 has 13 amino acids. CDR1 is SGHVS, CDR2 FNYEAQ, per germline. Here the CDR3 reads CASTGATNEKLFF. DNA of the CDR3: TGTGCCAGCACGGGGGCAACTAATGAAAAACTGTTTTTT. The variable domain in full, with the rest retrieved from reference TRBV7-6 and TRBJ1-4, is GAGVSQSPRYKVTKRGQDVALRCDPISGHVSLYWYRQALGQGPEFLTYFNYEAQQDKSGLPNDRFSAERPEGSISTLTIQRTEQRDSAMYRCASTGATNEKLFFGSGTQLSVL.

CDR3 nucleotides: TGTGCCAGCAGCCAAGTTCCGGGTAGGCAAGAGACCCAGTACTTC. It is translated as CASSQVPGRQETQYF. The chain carries TRBV3-1 (or the pseudogene TRBV3-2) and TRBJ2-5; the D is unclear. The ends were cut back, 1 base at V and 2 bases at J, with 11 bases in the middle. The CDR3 spans 15 residues. Germline V lookup: CDR1 LGHDT, CDR2 YNNKEL (reference sequence).

A word on this clone: This same CDR3 is encoded by further DNA sequences in the sample. CDR3 loop: CASRTGGSNQPQHF. The CDR3 DNA reads as TGTGCCAGCAGGACGGGGGGTAGCAATCAGCCCCAGCATTTT. The chain has TRBV6-5 and TRBJ1-5; a possible D gene is TRBD1 (5 bases). Germline CDR1 MNHEY, CDR2 SVGAGI. Trimming stripped 6 bases from V and 0 bases from J, with 9 bases between. The CDR3 spans 14 residues.

This clone showed up just a few times. The rearrangement joins TRBV6-5 to TRBJ2-3, with TRBD1 matching 9 bases. V shed 4 bases and J 3 bases; nucleotides not matched to a gene: 5. The V gene's germline CDR1 is MNHEY and CDR2 SVGAGI. This CDR3 has 15 residues. CDR3 nucleotides: TGTGCCAGCAGTTTGGGACAGGGTGGGACAGATACGCAGTATTTT. Protein: CASSLGQGGTDTQYF.

This clone has more than one count but fewer than ten. The chain carries TRBV6-2 or TRBV6-3 and TRBJ1-5, with 8 bases lining up with TRBD1. Germline V CDR1 and CDR2: MNHEY, SVGEGT. Trimming cost V 6 bases and J 1 base; bases outside gene matches: 11. The CDR3 runs to 17 residues. CDR3 in amino acids: CASSRWGQDGSNQPQHF. CDR3 DNA sequence: TGTGCCAGCAGCCGATGGGGACAGGACGGCAGCAATCAGCCCCAGCATTTT.

The chain employs TRBV6-5 and TRBJ1-1; D not certain. The V end was cut by 2 bases, the J end by 4 bases, with 11 bases between. Germline V gene sequence: CDR1 MNHEY, CDR2 SVGAGI. The CDR3 is made up of 14 amino acids. CDR3 loop: CASSYRAEGTEAFF. The CDR3 DNA follows: TGTGCCAGCAGTTACCGGGCAGAGGGCACTGAAGCTTTCTTT.

This clone is a singleton in its sample. This chain links TRBV4-2 with TRBJ1-2, with D possibly being TRBD1 (5 bases). This CDR3 comprises 15 residues. Trimming cost V 4 bases and J 6 bases, with 18 bases left between them. Germline V CDR1 and CDR2: LGHNA, YNFKEQ. The CDR3 region has the DNA TGTGCCAGCAGCCCCCCGACGCAGGAGGGGAATGGCTACACCTTC. Encoded protein: CASSPPTQEGNGYTF.

The chain recombines TRBV28 with TRBJ1-5; D is perhaps TRBD1 (6 bases). Trimming pared 7 bases from V and 7 bases from J, leaving 14 bases between. This CDR3 has 13 residues. CDR1 and CDR2 from the germline V gene are MDHEN and SYDVKM. This CDR3 is CASTGQSSQPQHF. CDR3 bases: TGTGCCAGCACCGGACAGTCGAGCCAGCCCCAGCATTTT. Drawing the rest from reference TRBV28 and TRBJ1-5, the complete variable domain is DVKVTQSSRYLVKRTGEKVFLECVQDMDHENMFWYRQDPGLGLRLIYFSYDVKMKEKGDIPEGYSVSREKKERFSLILESASTNQTSMYLCASTGQSSQPQHFGDGTRLSIL.

This chain connects TRBV2 to TRBJ1-1; maybe TRBD1 (5 bases). The germline V and J ends were trimmed by 5 bases and 3 bases, with 10 bases remaining between them. The CDR3 is 13 residues long. Germline loops: CDR1 SNHLY, CDR2 FYNNEI. CDR3 sequence: CASSYRRDTEAFF. The CDR3 nucleotides read TGTGCCAGCAGTTACAGGAGGGACACTGAAGCTTTCTTT.

This chain connects TRBV28 to TRBJ1-2; a weak D match, TRBD1 (6 bases). The germline V gene has CDR1 MDHEN and CDR2 SYDVKM. This CDR3 spans 13 amino acids. The ends were cut back, 7 bases at V and 0 bases at J, with 9 bases in the middle. The CDR3 here is CASKGHANYGYTF. The CDR3 DNA reads as TGTGCCAGCAAGGGACACGCTAACTATGGCTACACCTTC.